This TCR beta chain was found in a study of T cell repertoires in cytomegalovirus infection. The wider study: Indications came from public TCR beta signatures; they pointed to CMV infection and to a matching HLA type. The study's findings and limits: CMV-specific HLA-C-restricted TCR beta clonotypes dominated the ex vivo response. Cumulated frequencies of public TCR beta families served to identify carriers of CMV plus the relevant HLA.

In regard to this clonotype: Its target is not known.

TCRdb itself ran the reads through MiXCR, one entry per CDR3 protein. Of tens of thousands of distinct CDR3 sequences listed, approximately 24% are singletons. The CDR3 sequence is 15 residues long. The ends lost 6 bases at V and 3 bases at J; junction bases unmatched: 7. This receptor was taken from a human donor in good health (CMV status not recorded). Some clones in this sample may be carry-over from other donors' samples. The chain joins TRBV12-3 or TRBV12-4 to TRBJ1-5, with 8 bases lining up with TRBD1. The sequencing input was PBMCs, sequenced either directly or after in vitro stimulation (not recorded which). The CDR3 region is CASSAGTGYNQPQHF. The CDR3 DNA reads as TGTGCCAGCAGCGCCGGGACAGGATACAATCAGCCCCAGCATTTT.